This TCR beta chain was observed in a study of cytomegalovirus exposure and HLA in healthy donors (dated by TCRdb to the late 2010s). General notes on the study: An earlier analysis of approximately 600 of the donors reported more than 250 Gb of sequence data and around 110 million unique TCR beta sequences from roughly 200 million T cells. An early release covering roughly 640 HLA-typed donors comprised 250 to 350 gigabases of sequencing data and 65 million to 100 million unique TCR sequences. Among the roughly 400 genotyped donors, roughly 80% belonged to the genetic ancestry cluster associated with self-reported Caucasian donors. The aim of the study was to test whether cataloging public T cell receptors could identify signatures of past pathogen exposure. Using immunosequencing, the study profiled T cell repertoires from fewer than 850 subjects and related those repertoires to cytomegalovirus serostatus. Along with the approximately 670-subject first cohort, a separate validation cohort of approximately 110 different subjects was used. The study combined high-throughput TCR immunosequencing, statistical association of individual TCRs with disease status, and machine learning to predict cytomegalovirus infection status. To study patterns of TCR occurrence, a later analysis re-analyzed previously published TCR beta repertoires from 666 donors and added high-resolution HLA genotyping. The later analysis used no new phenotypic data to find candidate immune exposures, relying instead on TCR beta sequences and their occurrence across donors. In an earlier analysis of a few hundred of the donors, high-throughput TCR beta sequencing was used to judge whether each TCR beta V gene segment behaved as functional or pseudogenic. Donor age, sex, ethnicity and CMV serostatus were compiled alongside the repertoire data. A later genetic analysis used genome-wide SNP genotypes for about three fifths of the roughly 700 donors, treating that subset as a discovery cohort. Every repertoire in the discovery cohort had been generated on one and the same sequencing platform. HLA typing covered class I and class II loci at four-digit resolution. Typing coverage differed by locus: A, B, C, DRB1 and DQB1 were typed in roughly 620-640 donors, DQA1 in around 500, DPA1 in around 580, and DPB1 in around 490. Several DR-DQ haplotypes were treated as single units for association and clustering because of strong linkage in the cohort. Among about 410 genotyped donors of the cohort, an average of approximately 240,000 unique TCR beta nucleotide sequences was sequenced per donor, of which about 20% were non-productive. What the study reported, not specific to this receptor: V-gene and J-gene trimming of TCR beta chains was associated with a missense DCLRE1C variant in a later genetic analysis, and the association was replicated in an independent cohort. The classifier was reported to diagnose cytomegalovirus status with high specificity and sensitivity in both the original and validation cohorts. CMV serostatus was the only immune exposure information available for the cohort. According to a later analysis, parvovirus B19, influenza, CMV and Epstein-Barr virus appeared linked to several top co-occurrence clusters. A cluster of highly shared sequence variants was judged likely to be a technical artifact of the sequencing pipeline. When HLA alleles, especially DR and DQ, strongly co-occurred, TCR associations were difficult to assign to individual alleles. In the study, some 160 TCR beta chains were listed as associated with cytomegalovirus. In vitro tests confirmed that a few of the cytomegalovirus-associated TCR beta chains recognize cytomegalovirus antigens. Most CMV-associated TCR beta chains appeared to be HLA-restricted in a later analysis, and the HLA associations seemed to be driven largely by CMV exposure. A later genetic analysis reported fewer N-insertions in productive TCRs among donors in an Asian-associated ancestry cluster than the approximately 700-donor mean. In an earlier analysis of some 500 of the donors, most TCR beta V segments were observed in productive rearrangements about 87% or about 30% of the time, broadly matching IMGT annotations. Linkage disequilibrium might explain the correlated functional status among segregating V segments, but an unknown experimental factor could not be ruled out. According to a later analysis, TCR association rates differed among HLA loci, with DRB1 alleles showing the most associated TCRs and HLA-C alleles showing the fewest. A further reported finding was that TCR beta sequences accurately predicted the HLA-A and HLA-B alleles for most subjects in the first cohort. Because some donors lacked HLA typing at each locus, the association tests relied only on the typed subset. The authors suggested that the approach could potentially be generalized to other disease states and immunological phenotypes. The cohort was sequenced for TCR beta chains only, and without alpha or paired-chain data the features that could be detected were limited. Because counts were too low, some 17 rarely observed V segments, including chromosome 9 orphons, were excluded from the earlier analysis of around 640 of the donors. Compared with equally common non-associated chains, HLA-associated TCR beta chains in a later analysis were more clonally expanded and had lower generation probabilities. The presence/absence analyses assumed that sequencing depth was roughly uniform across donors, and that assumption may not be true. The 87-base-pair reads could not distinguish some IMGT-functional V segments, including TRBV6-2 and TRBV6-3, so those segments were excluded. At a false discovery rate of 0.05, a later analysis linked 16,000 or so TCR beta sequences to specific HLA alleles. Most TCR sequences were seen in very few donors, while some public TCRs were found in many individuals.

As encoded in the germline V gene, CDR1 is MDHEN while CDR2 is SYDVKM. The germline V end is reduced by 6 bases and the J end by 6 bases; junction bases left unmatched: 4. The CDR3 goes from the cysteine to the phenylalanine over 13 residues. CDR3 DNA is the only sequence kept; it has 39 bases, read in frame from the first base. In total, just over 650 healthy bone marrow donors made up the cohort. At the time of sampling, every cohort member was nominally healthy, though immune exposures that went unrecorded were likely present. The donor tested CMV seropositive, placing the donor among the 289 seropositive members of the cohort. Every donor gave a peripheral blood sample, and the peripheral blood mononuclear cells from that sample were used for TCR beta sequencing. The Qiagen DNeasy Blood Extraction Kit was used to extract genomic DNA from the blood cell samples. This clone was recorded a few times. Its antigen remains undetermined. No quality values exist for individual bases; no much larger clone is one base distant.

Library creation used the immunoSEQ multiplex PCR assay. For the multiplex PCR, a mixture combining 60 forward primers for TCR Vbeta segments and 13 reverse primers for TCR Jbeta segments was used. The CDR3 region of rearranged TCR beta genes was amplified from genomic DNA with a multiplex PCR assay. On the Illumina HiSeq System, the amplified TCR beta libraries were sequenced as 87-base-pair reads. The study's own analysis went as follows. In a later analysis, around 80 million unique TCR beta chains were counted across the 666 repertoires, and approximately 11 million of these chains were shared by at least two donors. Raw reads were error-corrected and collapsed into unique sequences with a nearest-neighbor algorithm that merged closely related sequences to remove PCR and sequencing errors. V, D and J gene segments were assigned by aligning CDR3 sequences to IMGT reference sequences. For a sequence to be retained, a match of at least six nucleotides was required to both a V gene segment and a J gene segment. A rearrangement was called productive if the CDR3 had no stop codons and remained in frame with V and J, and every other rearrangement was called non-productive. Following IMGT convention, CDR3 was defined as the stretch from the second conserved V-encoded cysteine to the conserved J-encoded phenylalanine. The earlier analysis of some 600 of the donors excluded sequences that lacked an unambiguous match to a single V gene segment. An earlier analysis of 587 of the donors classified V segments as functional when productive rearrangements were above 56.7% and as segregating when the standard deviation between donors was above 5%. To diagnose cytomegalovirus status from the catalog of TCR beta chain sequences, a statistical classification framework was built. In a later analysis, TCR nucleotide sequences were compared against IMGT/GENE-DB human TR gene sequences so that V and J genes could be assigned. Using the TCRdist pipeline, a later analysis assigned CDR3 sequences along with most-parsimonious VDJ recombination scenarios. In a later analysis, each TCR beta chain was defined by its CDR3 amino acid sequence together with its V-gene family, and reads without a unique V-gene family were excluded. In a later analysis, several hundred highly shared, low-generation-probability nucleotide sequences were removed to address suspected cross-contamination and a sequencing artifact. A later analysis calculated a clonal expansion index for each public chain from normalized within-repertoire ranks of inferred template counts. In a later analysis, generation probabilities were computed with a VDJ recombination model fitted to out-of-frame rearrangements, and the resulting probabilities were checked against IGoR. In a later analysis, TCR-TCR, TCR-HLA and TCR-CMV co-occurrence was scored with hypergeometric tests, and a repertoire-size bias correction was applied to TCR pairs. A later analysis estimated false discovery rates by permuting HLA or CMV assignments 20 times. In a later analysis, co-occurring TCRs were grouped using DBSCAN, and TCRdist sequence similarity was added for clustering within HLA-allele-positive subsets. Repertoires with fewer than 30,000 or more than 120,000 public chains, plus five repertoires with anomalous nucleotide sharing, were excluded from co-occurrence clustering. The clones in this table, taken by TCRdb from immuneACCESS, are in-frame only. Not every clone is retained; where verified, under half of the shortfall comes from an unresolved V gene, and the cause of the rest is unknown. V, J and clone size were drawn from that table, and D and trimming were deduced from the DNA. Recorded for this sample are some 110,000 clones; less than 85% of them occurred a single time. Around 8.5% of the sample is held by the ten biggest clonotypes.

The sample taken for sequencing was PBMCs. The sequence links TRBV28 to TRBJ1-1; 10 central nucleotides agree with TRBD1. This clonotype was obtained from a man aged 35-49 years in good health and CMV-seropositive. The CDR3 corresponds to CASRRTGGAEAFF. At the DNA level, the sequence is TGTGCCAGCAGGCGGACAGGGGGGGCTGAAGCTTTCTTT.